Below are 11 T cell receptor beta chains sequenced from a single sample in a study of blood T cell repertoires in COVID-19. Assay used: immunoSEQ multiplex PCR; TCRdb lists only in-frame clones, some missing. Among 160,000 or so clones listed, approximately 81% were seen once. Sequencing was performed on peripheral blood. The receptors stem from a woman between 50 and 59 years old with COVID-19, enrolled during active disease.

This clone appeared a few times. The rearrangement joins TRBV11-3 to TRBJ2-2, with 10 bases aligning to TRBD1. The length of the CDR3 is 20 residues. Per germline, CDR1 SGHNT and CDR2 YENEEA. Losses at the gene ends were 5 bases for V and 3 bases for J; bases not matched to a gene: 18. In DNA form, the CDR3 reads TGTGCCAGCAGCCAGCGGGCGTCGGACAGGGGGATCGAGGACACCGGGGAGCTGTTTTTT. Encoded protein: CASSQRASDRGIEDTGELFF.

J is TRBJ2-1 and V is TRBV30; 11 nucleotides agree with TRBD2. Germline CDR1 is GTSNPN and CDR2 is SVGIG (reference sequence). V gave up 2 bases and J gave up 15 bases; unmatched junction bases: 12. This CDR3 comprises 14 residues. CDR3 DNA: TGTGCCTGGAGTCCCCCGAACACTAGCGGGGGTGTGTTCTTC. Its translation: CAWSPPNTSGGVFF.

The V gene is TRBV7-3, the J gene TRBJ2-6; D might be TRBD2 (6 bases). This CDR3 contains 13 residues. V was clipped by 8 bases and J by 1 base, with 6 bases between them. Looked up from germline, CDR1 is SGHTA and CDR2 is FQGTGA. The CDR3 DNA is TGTGCCAGCGGAGGGTCTGGGGCCAACGTCCTGACTTTC. It encodes CASGGSGANVLTF.

This clone was seen just once. CDR3: CASRTRQGTTNEKLFF. The DNA of the CDR3 is TGTGCCAGCAGGACCAGACAGGGGACAACTAATGAAAAACTGTTTTTT. The chain employs TRBV27 and TRBJ1-4; 8 bases align to TRBD1. The CDR3 runs 16 residues. V shed 6 bases and J 0 bases; nucleotides not matched to a gene: 6. Per germline, CDR1 MNHEY and CDR2 SMNVEV (reference sequence).

The chain links TRBV5-1 to TRBJ1-1, with D unclear. CDR3 size: 11 residues. Germline lookup yields CDR1 SGHRS and CDR2 YFSETQ. Trimming cost V 5 bases and J 3 bases, with 5 bases left between them. CDR3 sequence: CASRGDTEAFF. The CDR3 region has the DNA TGCGCCAGCAGAGGAGACACTGAAGCTTTCTTT.

V and J are TRBV18 and TRBJ2-7; D remains ambiguous. Germline assignment: CDR1 KGHSH and CDR2 LQKENI. Trimming took 1 base from V and 7 from J, leaving 14 bases between them. The CDR3 runs 14 residues. CDR3 residues: CASSPRQFSWEQYF. CDR3 coding DNA: TGTGCCAGCTCACCACGGCAGTTCTCTTGGGAGCAGTACTTC.

This rearrangement joins TRBV5-1 to TRBJ2-3; possibly TRBD1 for D (6 bases). Germline V gene lookup returns CDR1 SGHRS and CDR2 YFSETQ. The V end was cut by 0 bases, the J end by 0 bases, with 11 bases between. This CDR3 has 16 amino acids. CDR3 nucleotides: TGCGCCAGCAGCTTGGGGGACACTCGAAGCACAGATACGCAGTATTTT. Translating gives CASSLGDTRSTDTQYF.

This sequence joins TRBV5-1 and TRBJ1-4; 7 nucleotides match TRBD1. This CDR3 region has 14 residues. Unmatched junction bases numbered 2, after V lost 1 base and J lost 5 bases. In germline, CDR1 is SGHRS, CDR2 YFSETQ. The CDR3, as DNA: TGCGCCAGCAGCTTGACAGGGGAGAATGAAAAACTGTTTTTT. This gives the protein CASSLTGENEKLFF.

The chain recombines TRBV28 with TRBJ2-7; 9 nucleotides align to TRBD1. Germline V gene lookup returns CDR1 MDHEN and CDR2 SYDVKM. The V and J ends lost 2 bases and 3 bases, in that order; junction bases with no gene match: 2. This CDR3 comprises 14 residues. CDR3 nucleotides: TGTGCCAGCAGTTTAGGGGACAGGGACTACGAGCAGTACTTC. It yields the protein CASSLGDRDYEQYF.

This chain links TRBV29-1 with TRBJ2-5; 7 bases are a match to TRBD1. CDR1 and CDR2 from the germline V gene are SQVTM and ANQGSEA. The junction had 2 bases not matched to a gene; V was cut back by 3 bases and J by 4 bases. There are 12 residues in the CDR3. This chain's CDR3 is CSVEGQIETQYF. The CDR3, as DNA: TGCAGCGTTGAGGGACAGATAGAGACCCAGTACTTC.

This chain uses TRBV28 with TRBJ1-6; 8 bases line up with TRBD1. CDR1 MDHEN and CDR2 SYDVKM come from the germline V gene. This CDR3 spans 16 amino acids. The ends lost 4 bases at V and 6 bases at J; junction bases unmatched: 8. The CDR3 DNA sequence: TGTGCCAGCAGTTCTAGACAGGGGCAAGGTAATTCACCCCTCCACTTT. This encodes CASSSRQGQGNSPLHF.